This entry is about one TCR beta chain. The target of this receptor is not known. No clone much larger than this one lies a single base away; base qualities are absent. The collaborating institutions used their own protocols to collect whole blood in K2EDTA tubes. For TCRbeta analysis, collaborators shipped samples in one of three forms: frozen whole blood, isolated PBMCs, or DNA extracted from either of those sample types. The sample comes from a study of blood T cell repertoires in COVID-19 (dated by TCRdb to about 2020). In the study overall: Samples covering the acute and convalescent phases of COVID-19 were provided by collaborators in the United States, Italy and Spain. The samples were drawn from two sources: the first 160 participants of the ongoing ImmuneRACE study, and fewer than 1,500 subjects contributed by 6 global collaborators. Subjects who had been exposed to COVID-19, were actively infected with it, or had recovered from it provided the deeply sampled blood TCRbeta repertoires that made up the dataset. Where available, HLA class I and class II types were obtained from metadata supplied by the sample provider rather than from assay-based typing. The prospective study material was composed of cDNA or gDNA derived from T cells, B-cell-depleted T cells, or PBMCs. Nearly every sample came with metadata listing a de-identified subject ID, COVID-19 status, age in years and sex. A freely available public database, intended as a resource for researchers studying the immune response to SARS-CoV-2, is where the repertoires were released. Study-wide conclusions, independent of this receptor: The quantity of clinical and demographic metadata differed by source and by participant and was supplied without curation.

Clipping removes 7 bases from V and 5 bases from J, with 9 as the unmatched junction base count. Via the germline V gene (reference sequence), CDR1 is LNHDA and CDR2 SQIVND. Including the terminal cysteine and phenylalanine, the CDR3 comprises 14 residues. The retained sequence is limited to the CDR3, 42 bases, with the frame set at the first base. TCRbeta CDR3 regions were amplified from genomic DNA using the immunoSEQ Assay, a bias-controlled multiplex PCR. In the original analysis: The number of nucleated cells in each sample was estimated from the amplification of reference gene primers within the assay. Sequence reads were collapsed and filtered to measure the absolute abundance of every unique TCRbeta CDR3 rearrangement. For each sample, productive Simpson clonality was calculated as the square root of Simpson's diversity index across productive rearrangements. Imported from immuneACCESS, the table was reduced by TCRdb to in-frame sequences with V and J called. These copies leave out some clones; in studies compared against another copy, an unresolved V gene accounts for under half, and the cause of the remainder is not known. D and trimming come from the DNA, and the V and J calls and clone size come from that table. For this sample there are some 87,000 clones; 70% to 90% appear just once. The top ten clones comprise about 13% of the sample.

The chain employs TRBV19 and TRBJ1-1; the central 8 bases match TRBD1. The receptor comes from a human donor in a cohort sampled during active COVID-19. Sequencing input: peripheral blood. DNA sequence: TGTGCCAGTACTCCTGGACAGGGCAGTACTGAAGCTTTCTTT. It encodes CASTPGQGSTEAFF. The reference TRBV19 and TRBJ1-1 proteins fill in what lies around the CDR3, so the full variable domain reads DGGITQSPKYLFRKEGQNVTLSCEQNLNHDAMYWYRQDPGQGLRLIYYSQIVNDFQKGDIAEGYSVSREKKESFPLTVTSAQKNPTAFYLCASTPGQGSTEAFFGQGTRLTVV.